The next 32 T cell receptor beta chains were all read from a single sample in a study of T cell responses to AZD1222 COVID-19 vaccine. The assay was immunoSEQ multiplex PCR, and TCRdb's table has in-frame clones only and misses some. The sample yields around 140,000 clones, roughly 90% seen once. The sequencing used peripheral blood, collected on day 0 of AZD1222 vaccination. Receptor source: an adult in good health.

The chain has TRBV7-9 and TRBJ2-6; no definite D call. The germline CDR1 and CDR2 sequences are SEHNR and FQNEAQ (reference sequence). This CDR3 has 17 amino acids. Trimming stripped 1 base from V and 2 bases from J, with 12 bases between. The CDR3 region is CASSLGLTPAGANVLTF. For the CDR3, the DNA is TGTGCCAGCAGCTTAGGCTTGACACCGGCTGGGGCCAACGTCCTGACTTTC.

V is TRBV2 and J is TRBJ1-1, with 8 positions matching TRBD1. The V segment lost 8 bases and the J segment 5 bases; nucleotides outside the gene matches: 7. The length of the CDR3 is 13 residues. Germline values: CDR1 SNHLY, CDR2 FYNNEI. The CDR3 sequence is CASGQGSGTEAFF. As DNA, the CDR3 is TGTGCCAGCGGACAGGGATCGGGAACTGAAGCTTTCTTT.

The chain has TRBV5-5 and TRBJ1-2, with D perhaps matching TRBD1 (5 bases). V lost 0 bases, J lost 2 bases, and 5 bases lay in between. The CDR3 consists of 13 residues. Germline CDR1 is SGHKS and CDR2 is YYEKEE (reference sequence). The CDR3 nucleotides read TGTGCCAGCAGCTTGGGGGGGAACTATGGCTACACCTTC. Encoded protein: CASSLGGNYGYTF.

V gene TRBV12-5 combines with J gene TRBJ2-3; 7 bases are a match to TRBD1. This CDR3 has 14 residues. V gave up 1 base and J gave up 8 bases; unmatched junction bases: 6. CDR1 and CDR2 from the germline V gene are LGHNT and FRNRAP. CDR3 protein: CASGLGGHRGTQYF. The CDR3 nucleotides are TGTGCTAGTGGTTTGGGGGGGCACAGGGGTACGCAGTATTTT.

This clone was seen a handful of times. The rearrangement links TRBV7-9 to TRBJ1-1, with 7 bases fitting TRBD1. Germline V lookup: CDR1 SEHNR, CDR2 FQNEAQ (reference sequence). CDR3 length: 14 residues. Germline trimming cut 1 base from V and 4 bases from J; bases unmatched to any gene: 3. The CDR3 sequence is CASSLEGDSTEAFF. The CDR3 DNA reads as TGTGCCAGCAGCTTAGAGGGGGACAGCACTGAAGCTTTCTTT.

The chain couples TRBV27 to TRBJ2-2; 7 bases align to TRBD2. Trimming removed 3 bases from V and 5 bases from J; junction bases left unmatched: 3. The CDR3 is 14 amino acids. Germline V gives CDR1 MNHEY, CDR2 SMNVEV (reference sequence). DNA for the CDR3: TGTGCCAGCAGTTTGGGGACTATTACCGGGGAGCTGTTTTTT. Translating gives CASSLGTITGELFF.

V and J are TRBV7-9 and TRBJ1-4, with a possible D match to TRBD1 (5 bases). From germline, CDR1 is SEHNR and CDR2 FQNEAQ (reference sequence). This CDR3 has 13 amino acids. The ends were cut back, 5 bases at V and 11 bases at J, with 15 bases in the middle. This CDR3 reads CASSPPGRFKLFF. The CDR3 coding sequence is TGTGCCAGCAGCCCCCCGGGACGGTTTAAACTGTTTTTT.

The chain couples TRBV4-1 to TRBJ2-7; D gene unclear. The germline CDR1 and CDR2 sequences are MGHRA and YSYEKL. Trimming left V 0 bases short and J 4 bases short, with 7 bases between. This CDR3 is built from 13 residues. CDR3 bases: TGCGCCAGCAGCCAAGATTTAGATTACGAGCAGTACTTC. Translating gives CASSQDLDYEQYF.

The rearrangement links TRBV6-2 or TRBV6-3 to TRBJ1-5; a weak D match, TRBD1 (6 bases). CDR3 length equals 14 residues. Germline CDR1 is MNHEY and CDR2 is SVGEGT. The germline V and J ends were trimmed by 5 bases and 3 bases, with 11 bases remaining between them. The DNA for the CDR3 is TGTGCCAGCAGTCAGCCGGGGGCCAATCAGCCCCAGCATTTT. Its translation is CASSQPGANQPQHF.

The chain is built from TRBV18 and TRBJ1-4; D is perhaps TRBD1 (5 bases). Trimming stripped 5 bases from V and 8 bases from J, with 12 bases between. This CDR3 is built from 13 residues. Germline lookup yields CDR1 KGHSH and CDR2 LQKENI. CDR3: CASSDQQGEKLFF. The CDR3 DNA follows: TGTGCCAGCTCAGATCAGCAGGGCGAAAAACTGTTTTTT. Complete variable domain (other parts from reference TRBV18 and TRBJ1-4): NAGVMQNPRHLVRRRGQEARLRCSPMKGHSHVYWYRQLPEEGLKFMVYLQKENIIDESGMPKERFSAEFPKEGPSILRIQQVVRGDSAAYFCASSDQQGEKLFFGSGTQLSVL.

This clone has ten or more counts. The chain combines TRBV19 with TRBJ2-7; D gene uncertain. V was cut by 4 bases and J by 5 bases, with 12 bases left in between. The CDR3 runs to 13 residues. Looked up from germline, CDR1 is LNHDA and CDR2 is SQIVND (reference sequence). The CDR3 is CASSNSVGHEQYF. DNA for the CDR3: TGTGCCAGTAGTAACTCCGTTGGCCACGAGCAGTACTTC.

The chain recombines TRBV20-1 with TRBJ2-1; possible D gene TRBD2, 5 bases. The germline V and J ends were trimmed by 5 bases and 12 bases, with 14 bases remaining between them. The CDR3 loop spans 11 amino acids. The germline gives CDR1 DFQATT, CDR2 SNEGSKA (reference sequence). The CDR3 DNA is TGCAGTGCTCAAACGCCGGGAATGCAGTTCTTC. It yields the protein CSAQTPGMQFF.

The chain links TRBV7-2 to TRBJ1-1; D remains unclear. This CDR3 region has 16 residues. The V end was cut by 5 bases, the J end by 9 bases, with 25 bases between. The V gene's germline CDR1 is SGHTA and CDR2 FQGNSA. DNA of the CDR3: TGTGCCAGCAGCCCCTCCCCCCATCTTACACCTTCAAAAGCTTTCTTT. It encodes CASSPSPHLTPSKAFF.

This sequence joins TRBV4-3 and TRBJ2-1; 12 bases fit TRBD2. V lost 3 bases to trimming and J lost 11 bases; unmatched junction nucleotides: 11. This CDR3 has 16 amino acids. Germline CDR1 reads LGHNA; CDR2 reads YSLEER. The CDR3 nucleotides read TGCGCCAGCAGCCATTCCTACGGACTAGCGGGATACAAGCAGTTCTTC. Amino acid sequence: CASSHSYGLAGYKQFF.

A single count supports this clone. This rearrangement joins TRBV7-2 to TRBJ2-7; no clear D gene. Germline V gene lookup returns CDR1 SGHTA and CDR2 FQGNSA. The V gene lost 1 base and the J gene lost 0 bases, with 7 bases spanning the gap. This CDR3 is built from 14 residues. CDR3 region: CASSLGPSSYEQYF. CDR3 coding DNA: TGTGCCAGCAGCTTAGGTCCCAGCTCCTACGAGCAGTACTTC.

The chain employs TRBV7-6 and TRBJ2-7; 13 bases align to TRBD2. The length of the CDR3 is 16 residues. Germline lookup yields CDR1 SGHVS and CDR2 FNYEAQ. The junction had 9 bases not matched to a gene; V was cut back by 4 bases and J by 6 bases. DNA for the CDR3: TGTGCCAGCAGCTCTAAACTAGCGGGGGGGTCCAGCGAGCAGTACTTC. Its protein is CASSSKLAGGSSEQYF. Variable domain in full (rest from reference TRBV7-6 and TRBJ2-7): GAGVSQSPRYKVTKRGQDVALRCDPISGHVSLYWYRQALGQGPEFLTYFNYEAQQDKSGLPNDRFSAERPEGSISTLTIQRTEQRDSAMYRCASSSKLAGGSSEQYFGPGTRLTVT.

CDR3 amino acids: CASSLRGALYGYTF. The CDR3 bases are TGTGCCAGCAGCCTGCGAGGAGCTCTCTATGGCTACACCTTC. V is TRBV5-6 and J is TRBJ1-2, with D unclear. The V end was cut by 4 bases, the J end by 4 bases, with 14 bases between. The length of the CDR3 is 14 residues. Germline V gives CDR1 SGHDT, CDR2 YYEEEE.

The rearrangement links TRBV13 to TRBJ2-7, with TRBD1 identical over 8 bases. This CDR3 spans 15 amino acids. Germline V gives CDR1 PRHDT, CDR2 FYEKMQ (reference sequence). V trimming: 5 bases; J trimming: 5 bases; junction bases outside the gene matches: 11. Written as DNA, the CDR3 is TGTGCCAGCAGCCCAATAGGACAGGGCGGGAACGAGCAGTACTTC. Amino acids: CASSPIGQGGNEQYF.

V is TRBV6-6 and J is TRBJ1-2; a weak D match, TRBD1 (6 bases). Germline V gene sequence: CDR1 MNHNY, CDR2 SVGAGI (reference sequence). This CDR3 spans 14 amino acids. V shed 5 bases and J shed 2 bases, with 12 bases lying between them. In DNA, the CDR3 is TGTGCCAGCAGTCACAGGGACCGAAACTATGGCTACACCTTC. Protein product: CASSHRDRNYGYTF.

About this clone itself: Other DNA sequences within the sample encode an identical CDR3. The chain combines TRBV28 with TRBJ2-7; the D gene could be TRBD1 or TRBD2 (5 bases each). The CDR3 sequence is 12 residues long. The V end was cut by 2 bases, the J end by 4 bases, with 6 bases between. Per germline, CDR1 MDHEN and CDR2 SYDVKM. CDR3 bases: TGTGCCAGCAGTTTAGAGGGGTACGAGCAGTACTTC. It yields the protein CASSLEGYEQYF.

The chain employs TRBV7-9 and TRBJ2-1; 9 bases are shared with TRBD2. The CDR3 consists of 15 residues. V shed 2 bases and J 4 bases; nucleotides not matched to a gene: 3. Germline-derived CDR1 and CDR2 are SEHNR and FQNEAQ (reference sequence). The CDR3 reads CASSLLAGRYNEQFF. The CDR3 DNA reads as TGTGCCAGCAGCTTACTAGCGGGAAGGTACAATGAGCAGTTCTTC.

This chain joins TRBV6-1 and TRBJ2-6, with D maybe TRBD1 (5 bases). Trimming took 3 bases from V and 2 from J, leaving 5 bases between them. CDR1 is MNHNS and CDR2 is SASEGT in the germline V gene. The CDR3 is made up of 14 amino acids. Here the CDR3 DNA reads TGTGCCAGCAGTGACAGGGCTGGGGCCAACGTCCTGACTTTC. Its translation is CASSDRAGANVLTF.

V is TRBV9 and J is TRBJ1-2; no firm D call. CDR3 length: 11 residues. Per germline, CDR1 SGDLS and CDR2 YYNGEE. The ends were cut back, 5 bases at V and 3 bases at J, with 5 bases in the middle. The CDR3 DNA follows: TGTGCCAGCAGTACCTACTATGGCTACACCTTC. Translated, it gives CASSTYYGYTF.

The chain employs TRBV30 and TRBJ1-4; 7 bases align to TRBD1. Germline trimming cut 1 base from V and 6 bases from J; bases unmatched to any gene: 2. The CDR3 loop spans 13 amino acids. The V gene's germline CDR1 is GTSNPN and CDR2 SVGIG (reference sequence). The CDR3 loop is CAWSGGTDEKLFF. The CDR3 bases are TGTGCCTGGAGTGGCGGGACAGATGAAAAACTGTTTTTT.

About this clone itself: The sample has other DNA sequences that encode this CDR3 too. The chain uses TRBV7-9 and TRBJ2-5; D remains unclear. V dropped 3 bases and J dropped 1 base, with 3 bases sitting between them. Germline V gene lookup returns CDR1 SEHNR and CDR2 FQNEAQ (reference sequence). CDR3 length: 12 residues. CDR3 in DNA: TGTGCCAGCAGCTTGGGCCAAGAGACCCAGTACTTC. Translation gives CASSLGQETQYF.

The chain couples TRBV3-1 (or the pseudogene TRBV3-2) to TRBJ1-1, with D hard to call. Germline V lookup: CDR1 LGHDT, CDR2 YNNKEL (reference sequence). This CDR3 comprises 13 residues. V lost 6 bases, J lost 1 base, and 9 bases lay in between. The CDR3 protein is CASSRKENTEAFF. The CDR3 DNA is TGTGCCAGCAGTCGGAAGGAGAACACTGAAGCTTTCTTT.

The V call is TRBV5-3, the J call TRBJ2-1, with TRBD2 matching over 8 bases. TRBV5-3 is assigned to the ORF class and has an uncertain function. The CDR3 is made up of 15 amino acids. J gave up 6 bases and V 4 bases, and 9 bases lay outside the gene matches. The CDR3 protein is CARSPGTSLGNEQFF. For the CDR3, the DNA is TGTGCCAGAAGCCCCGGGACTAGTTTAGGCAATGAGCAGTTCTTC.

V and J are TRBV5-1 and TRBJ1-2; 7 bases align to TRBD1. Germline assignment: CDR1 SGHRS and CDR2 YFSETQ. Trimming removed 2 bases from V and 3 bases from J; junction bases left unmatched: 1. CDR3 length equals 13 residues. The CDR3 loop is CASSFDRDYGYTF. The DNA for the CDR3 is TGCGCCAGCAGCTTTGACAGGGACTATGGCTACACCTTC.

The rearrangement uses TRBV7-9 and TRBJ1-1, with TRBD1 matching 7 bases. Germline CDR1 SEHNR, CDR2 FQNEAQ (reference sequence). This CDR3 spans 12 amino acids. CDR3 sequence reads: CAGGQGGTEAFF. In DNA, the CDR3 is TGTGCGGGAGGGCAGGGGGGAACTGAAGCTTTCTTT.

The chain joins TRBV5-1 to TRBJ2-1; 7 nucleotides agree with TRBD1. Germline V gene sequence: CDR1 SGHRS, CDR2 YFSETQ. Unmatched junction bases numbered 5, after V lost 0 bases and J lost 2 bases. This CDR3 is 16 amino acids long. CDR3 in DNA: TGCGCCAGCAGCTTGGCCAGGGGGTTTACCTACAATGAGCAGTTCTTC. It translates to CASSLARGFTYNEQFF.

The V and J genes are TRBV18 and TRBJ1-1; D perhaps matches TRBD1 (5 bases). V was clipped by 2 bases and J by 6 bases, with 10 bases between them. Germline V gene sequence: CDR1 KGHSH, CDR2 LQKENI. The length of the CDR3 is 13 residues. CDR3 bases: TGTGCCAGCTCACCAGGGGGTTTTGCTGAAGCTTTCTTT. Residues: CASSPGGFAEAFF.

The chain couples TRBV5-4 to TRBJ2-3, with D possibly being TRBD2 (5 bases). The CDR3 contains 15 residues. Trimming took off 0 bases at V and 5 bases at J, with 13 bases between the two ends. Germline assignment: CDR1 SGHNT and CDR2 YYREEE (reference sequence). Written as DNA, the CDR3 is TGTGCCAGCAGCTTGGGAGGGTATGGTAAAGATACGCAGTATTTT. As protein: CASSLGGYGKDTQYF.